This record concerns one TCR beta chain sequence. The PCR had 60 Vbeta and 13 Jbeta primers. TCRdb keeps only in-frame clones here, not all; method: immunoSEQ multiplex PCR. The data hold about 83,000 clones, with 65% to 75% observed a single time. The data belong to a study of cytomegalovirus exposure and HLA in healthy donors. Germline CDR1 is SGHDT and CDR2 is YYEEEE. The CDR3 consists of 17 residues. With V trimmed by 2 bases and J by 3 bases, 6 bases remained unmatched. The sequence came from a man between 60 and 70 years old in good health and CMV-seronegative. The sample taken for sequencing was PBMCs. The rearrangement links TRBV5-6 to TRBJ2-3; 13 nucleotides line up with TRBD2. The CDR3 region is CASSFYGLAGATDTQYF. The DNA of the CDR3 is TGTGCCAGCAGCTTCTACGGACTAGCGGGGGCAACAGATACGCAGTATTTT.